This T cell receptor (beta chain) was recorded in a study of shared clonotypes between healthy human individuals. General observations from the study: As a rule, naive subsets had a larger estimated richness than memory subsets. In having few donors, the study represented limited genetic and exposure-history diversity.

A remark on this clone: The antigen is undetermined. A far more abundant clone sits one base away, making this likely a read error.

The authors split each subset's genomic DNA evenly across several immunoSEQ plates. Repertoires were generated with immunoSEQ multiplex PCR, while TCRdb's copy carries only in-frame clones and drops some. The sample includes about a million clones, about 77% seen only once; the top ten take around 1.4%. The V gene lost 1 base and the J gene lost 1 base, with 4 bases spanning the gap. The germline V gene has CDR1 SEHNR and CDR2 FQNEAQ (reference sequence). The CDR3 extends over 13 amino acids. The receptor comes from a young man in good health. Sequenced sample: memory CD4+ T cells sorted from blood. Subset: CD45RA-negative fraction. The chain employs TRBV7-9 and TRBJ1-1; D not certain. As DNA, the CDR3 is TGTGCCAGCAGCTTAGTACAGAACACTGAAGCTTTCTTT. This sequence encodes CASSLVQNTEAFF. The variable domain in full, with the rest retrieved from reference TRBV7-9 and TRBJ1-1, is DTGVSQNPRHKITKRGQNVTFRCDPISEHNRLYWYRQTLGQGPEFLTYFQNEAQLEKSRLLSDRFSAERPKGSFSTLEIQRTEQGDSAMYLCASSLVQNTEAFFGQGTRLTVV.